This T cell receptor (beta chain) was found in a study of T cells in Graves' hyperthyroidism and ophthalmopathy. Any patient presenting with uncontrolled infection, other autoimmune disease, pregnancy or lactation was left out. Ahead of any ophthalmopathy symptoms, the blood sample was obtained at the first diagnosis of hyperthyroidism. It was RNA transcripts that yielded the amplified TCR beta CDR3 regions. The HTBI primer set drove a first-round RT-PCR of the TCR CDR3. TCRdb used MiXCR to reprocess the multiplex PCR reads, holding one entry per CDR3 protein. The data contain 600,000 to 850,000 distinct CDR3 sequences, around 19% of them seen just once; the ten biggest clones take up around 17%. Findings and limits, study-wide: The model's output predicted ophthalmopathy at a median of around 7 months prior to onset.

This clonotype occurred many times. As yet, its antigen is unknown. The CDR3 covers 15 residues. V lost 4 bases to trimming and J lost 0 bases, with 14 bases between them. Germline CDR1 reads GTSNPN; CDR2 reads SVGIG (reference sequence). Sequencing used blood. V gene TRBV30 combines with J gene TRBJ2-3; D possibly corresponds to TRBD1 (5 bases). The TCR comes from a woman aged 45 to 65 with Graves' hyperthyroidism that later progressed to Graves' ophthalmopathy. The CDR3 spells CAWTGLGASTDTQYF. In DNA, the CDR3 is TGTGCCTGGACCGGGCTAGGGGCGAGCACAGATACGCAGTATTTT.